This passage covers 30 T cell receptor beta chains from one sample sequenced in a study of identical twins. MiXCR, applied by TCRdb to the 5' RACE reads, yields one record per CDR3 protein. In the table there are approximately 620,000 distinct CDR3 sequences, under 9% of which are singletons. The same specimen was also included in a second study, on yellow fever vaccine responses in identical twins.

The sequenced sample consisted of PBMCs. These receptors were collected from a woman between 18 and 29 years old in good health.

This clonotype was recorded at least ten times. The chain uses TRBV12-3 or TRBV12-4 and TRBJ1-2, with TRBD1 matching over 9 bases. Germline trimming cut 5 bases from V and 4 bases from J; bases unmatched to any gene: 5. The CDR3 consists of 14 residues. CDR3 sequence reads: CASSLTGGGYGYTF. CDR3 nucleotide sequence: TGTGCCAGCAGTCTGACAGGGGGGGGCTATGGCTACACCTTC.

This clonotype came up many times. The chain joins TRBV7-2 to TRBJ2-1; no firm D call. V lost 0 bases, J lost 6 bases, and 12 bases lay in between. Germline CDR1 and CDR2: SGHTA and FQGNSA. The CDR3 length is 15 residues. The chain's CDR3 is CASSLAAAFSNEQFF. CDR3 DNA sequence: TGTGCCAGCAGCTTAGCCGCCGCCTTCTCCAATGAGCAGTTCTTC.

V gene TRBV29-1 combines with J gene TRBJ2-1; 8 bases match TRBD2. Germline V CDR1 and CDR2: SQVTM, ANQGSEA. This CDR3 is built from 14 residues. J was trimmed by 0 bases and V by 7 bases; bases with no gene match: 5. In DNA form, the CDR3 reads TGCAGCGCCGGGAGGGGTAACTCCTACAATGAGCAGTTCTTC. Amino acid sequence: CSAGRGNSYNEQFF.

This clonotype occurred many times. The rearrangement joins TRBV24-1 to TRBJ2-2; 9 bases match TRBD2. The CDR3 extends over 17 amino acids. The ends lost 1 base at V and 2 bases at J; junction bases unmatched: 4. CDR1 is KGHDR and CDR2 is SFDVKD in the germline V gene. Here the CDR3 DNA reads TGTGCCACCAGTGATTTAGGGCTAGCGGGAAACACCGGGGAGCTGTTTTTT. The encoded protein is CATSDLGLAGNTGELFF.

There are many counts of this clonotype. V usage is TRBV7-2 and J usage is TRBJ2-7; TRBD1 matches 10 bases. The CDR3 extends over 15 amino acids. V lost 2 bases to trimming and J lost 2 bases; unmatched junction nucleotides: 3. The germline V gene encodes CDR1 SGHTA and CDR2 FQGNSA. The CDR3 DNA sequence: TGTGCCAGCAGCTTAAAGGGACAGGGGCCCTACGAGCAGTACTTC. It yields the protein CASSLKGQGPYEQYF.

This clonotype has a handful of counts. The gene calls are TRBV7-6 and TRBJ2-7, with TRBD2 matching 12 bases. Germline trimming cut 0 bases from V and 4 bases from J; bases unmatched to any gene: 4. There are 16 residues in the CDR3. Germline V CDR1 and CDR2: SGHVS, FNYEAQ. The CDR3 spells CASSLAGLAGSYEQYF. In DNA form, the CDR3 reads TGTGCCAGCAGCTTAGCCGGACTAGCGGGATCTTACGAGCAGTACTTC.

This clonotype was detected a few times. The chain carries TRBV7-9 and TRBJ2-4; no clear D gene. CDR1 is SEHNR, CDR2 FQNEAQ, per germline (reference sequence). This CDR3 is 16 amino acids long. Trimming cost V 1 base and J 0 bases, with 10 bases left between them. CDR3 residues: CASSLVSLGAKNIQYF. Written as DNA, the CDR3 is TGTGCCAGCAGCTTAGTATCGCTCGGAGCCAAAAACATTCAGTACTTC.

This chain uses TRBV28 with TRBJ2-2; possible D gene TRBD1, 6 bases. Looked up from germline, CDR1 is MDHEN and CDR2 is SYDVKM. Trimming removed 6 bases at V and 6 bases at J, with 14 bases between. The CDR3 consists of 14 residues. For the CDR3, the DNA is TGTGCCAGCAGGCCGCCCGGACAGTCCGGGGAGCTGTTTTTT. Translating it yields CASRPPGQSGELFF.

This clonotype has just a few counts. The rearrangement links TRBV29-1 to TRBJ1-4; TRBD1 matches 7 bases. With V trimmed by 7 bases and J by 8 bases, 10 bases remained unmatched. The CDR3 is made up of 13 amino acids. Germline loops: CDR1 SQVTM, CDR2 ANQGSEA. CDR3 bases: TGCAGCGGGCGGACAGGTGCCAACGAAAAACTGTTTTTT. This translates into CSGRTGANEKLFF.

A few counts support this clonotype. This chain's CDR3 is CSARERRGVYNEQFF. CDR3 DNA: TGCAGTGCTAGAGAGCGCAGGGGGGTATACAATGAGCAGTTCTTC. V gene TRBV20-1 combines with J gene TRBJ2-1; the D gene is possibly TRBD1 (7 bases). The CDR3 is 15 residues long. Trimming stripped 0 bases from V and 4 bases from J, with 13 bases between. Looked up from germline, CDR1 is DFQATT and CDR2 is SNEGSKA (reference sequence).

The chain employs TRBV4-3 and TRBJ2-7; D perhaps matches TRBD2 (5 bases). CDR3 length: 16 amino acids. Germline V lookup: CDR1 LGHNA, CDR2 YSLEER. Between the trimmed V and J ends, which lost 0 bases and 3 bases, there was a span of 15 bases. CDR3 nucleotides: TGCGCCAGCAGCCAAGATAGGAGCGGAGTAATCTACGAGCAGTACTTC. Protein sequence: CASSQDRSGVIYEQYF.

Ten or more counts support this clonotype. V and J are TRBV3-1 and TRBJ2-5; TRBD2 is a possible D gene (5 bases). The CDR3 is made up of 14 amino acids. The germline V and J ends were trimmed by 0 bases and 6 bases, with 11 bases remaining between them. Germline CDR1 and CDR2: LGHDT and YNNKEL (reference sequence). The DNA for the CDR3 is TGTGCCAGCAGCCAAGATCGACCCGGGAAGACCCAGTACTTC. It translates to CASSQDRPGKTQYF.

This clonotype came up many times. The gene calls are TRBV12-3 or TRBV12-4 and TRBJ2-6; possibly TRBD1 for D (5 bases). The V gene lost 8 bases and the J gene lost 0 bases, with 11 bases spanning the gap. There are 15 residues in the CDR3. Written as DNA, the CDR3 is TGTGCCAGCGCCCCCGACAGCTCTGGGGCCAACGTCCTGACTTTC. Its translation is CASAPDSSGANVLTF.

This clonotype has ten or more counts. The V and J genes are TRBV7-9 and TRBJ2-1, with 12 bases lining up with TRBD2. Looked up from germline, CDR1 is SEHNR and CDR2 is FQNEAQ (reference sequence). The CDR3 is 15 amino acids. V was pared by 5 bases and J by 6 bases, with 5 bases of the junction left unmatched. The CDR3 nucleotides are TGTGCCAGCAGCCCCCGACTAGCGGGGGTCAATGAGCAGTTCTTC. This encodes CASSPRLAGVNEQFF.

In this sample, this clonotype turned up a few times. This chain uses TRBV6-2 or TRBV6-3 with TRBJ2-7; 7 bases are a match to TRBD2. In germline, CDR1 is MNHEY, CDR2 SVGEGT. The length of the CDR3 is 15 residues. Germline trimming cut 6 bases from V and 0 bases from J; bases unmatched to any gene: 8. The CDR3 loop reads CASRPGLGFSYEQYF. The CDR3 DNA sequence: TGTGCCAGCAGACCCGGACTAGGATTCTCCTACGAGCAGTACTTC.

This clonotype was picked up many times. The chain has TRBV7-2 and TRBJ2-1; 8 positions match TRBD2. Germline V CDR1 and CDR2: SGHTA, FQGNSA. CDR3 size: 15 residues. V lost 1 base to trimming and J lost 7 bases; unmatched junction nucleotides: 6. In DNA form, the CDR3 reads TGTGCCAGCAGCTTAGTAGCGTTAGCGGGAAATGAGCAGTTCTTC. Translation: CASSLVALAGNEQFF.

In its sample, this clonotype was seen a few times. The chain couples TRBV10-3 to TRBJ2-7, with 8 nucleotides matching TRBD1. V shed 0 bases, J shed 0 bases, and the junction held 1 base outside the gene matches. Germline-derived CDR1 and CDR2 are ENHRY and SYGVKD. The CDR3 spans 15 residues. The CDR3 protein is CAISESTGDSYEQYF. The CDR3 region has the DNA TGTGCCATCAGTGAGTCGACAGGGGACTCCTACGAGCAGTACTTC.

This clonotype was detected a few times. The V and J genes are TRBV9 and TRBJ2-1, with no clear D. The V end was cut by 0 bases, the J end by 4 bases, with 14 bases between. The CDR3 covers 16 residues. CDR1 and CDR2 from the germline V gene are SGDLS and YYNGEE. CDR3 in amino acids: CASSVGRAGGYNEQFF. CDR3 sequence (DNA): TGTGCCAGCAGCGTAGGAAGGGCCGGTGGGTACAATGAGCAGTTCTTC.

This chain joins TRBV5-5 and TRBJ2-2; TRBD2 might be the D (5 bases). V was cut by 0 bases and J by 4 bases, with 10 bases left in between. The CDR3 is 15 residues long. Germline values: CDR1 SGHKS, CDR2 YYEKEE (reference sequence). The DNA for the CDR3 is TGTGCCAGCAGCTTGGTTAGCGTTGGCACCGGGGAGCTGTTTTTT. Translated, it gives CASSLVSVGTGELFF.

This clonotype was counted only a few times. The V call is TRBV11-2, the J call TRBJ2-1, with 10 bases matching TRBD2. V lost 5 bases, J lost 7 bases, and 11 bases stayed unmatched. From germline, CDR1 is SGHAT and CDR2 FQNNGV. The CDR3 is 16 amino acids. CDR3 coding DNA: TGTGCCAGCAGCCTCAGTCCGGGACTAGCGTCAAATGAGCAGTTCTTC. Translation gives CASSLSPGLASNEQFF.

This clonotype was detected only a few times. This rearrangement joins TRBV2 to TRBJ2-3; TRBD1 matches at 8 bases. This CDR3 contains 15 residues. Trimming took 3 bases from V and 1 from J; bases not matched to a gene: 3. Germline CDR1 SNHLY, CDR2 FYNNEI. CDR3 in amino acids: CASSDTGGGTDTQYF. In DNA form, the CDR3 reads TGTGCCAGCAGTGATACAGGGGGTGGCACAGATACGCAGTATTTT.

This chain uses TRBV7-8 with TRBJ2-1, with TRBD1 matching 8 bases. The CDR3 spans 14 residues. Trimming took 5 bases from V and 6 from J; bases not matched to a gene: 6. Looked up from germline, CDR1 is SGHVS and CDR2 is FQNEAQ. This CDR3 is CASSPRTGINEQFF. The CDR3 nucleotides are TGTGCCAGCAGCCCCCGGACAGGGATCAATGAGCAGTTCTTC. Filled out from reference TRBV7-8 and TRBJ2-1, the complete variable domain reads GAGVSQSPRYKVAKRGQDVALRCDPISGHVSLFWYQQALGQGPEFLTYFQNEAQLDKSGLPSDRFFAERPEGSVSTLKIQRTQQEDSAVYLCASSPRTGINEQFFGPGTRLTVL.

CDR3 nucleotides: TGCAGTGCCCTAAATGCCTGGGACAGGGGATGGGTAGAACACGCAGATACGCAGTATTTT. Its protein is CSALNAWDRGWVEHADTQYF. The gene calls are TRBV20-1 and TRBJ2-3; the match to TRBD1 covers 10 bases. The CDR3 sequence is 20 residues long. Germline assignment: CDR1 DFQATT and CDR2 SNEGSKA (reference sequence). Trimming took 6 bases from V and 4 from J; bases not matched to a gene: 25.

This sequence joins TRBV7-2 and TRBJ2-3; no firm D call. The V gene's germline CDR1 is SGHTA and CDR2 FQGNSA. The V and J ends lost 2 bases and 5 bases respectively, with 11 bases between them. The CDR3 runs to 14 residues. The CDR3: CASSLRSNLDTQYF. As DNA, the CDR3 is TGTGCCAGCAGCTTAAGGTCGAACTTAGATACGCAGTATTTT.

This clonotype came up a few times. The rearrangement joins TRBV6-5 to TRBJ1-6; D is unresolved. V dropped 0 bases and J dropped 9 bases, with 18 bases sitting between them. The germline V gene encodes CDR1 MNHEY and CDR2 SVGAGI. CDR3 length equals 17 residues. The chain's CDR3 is CASSYSISNANVSPLHF. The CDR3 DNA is TGTGCCAGCAGTTACTCGATAAGTAACGCTAATGTTTCACCCCTCCACTTT.

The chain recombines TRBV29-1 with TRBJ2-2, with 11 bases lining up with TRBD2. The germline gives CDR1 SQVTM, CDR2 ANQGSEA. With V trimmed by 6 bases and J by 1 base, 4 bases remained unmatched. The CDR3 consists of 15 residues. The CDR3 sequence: CSVPGTSGNTGELFF. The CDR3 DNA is TGCAGCGTCCCTGGGACTAGCGGGAACACCGGGGAGCTGTTTTTT.

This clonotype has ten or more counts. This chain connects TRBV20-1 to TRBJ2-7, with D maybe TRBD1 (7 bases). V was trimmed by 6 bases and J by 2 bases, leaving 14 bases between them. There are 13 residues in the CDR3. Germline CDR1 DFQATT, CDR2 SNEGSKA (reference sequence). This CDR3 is CSATRGATYEQYF. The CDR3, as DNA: TGCAGTGCCACCAGGGGGGCAACCTACGAGCAGTACTTC.

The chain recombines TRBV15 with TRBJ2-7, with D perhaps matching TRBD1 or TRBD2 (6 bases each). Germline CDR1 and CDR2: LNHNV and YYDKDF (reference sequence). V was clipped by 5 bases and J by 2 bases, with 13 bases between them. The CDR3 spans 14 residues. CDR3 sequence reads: CATSRERGAYEQYF. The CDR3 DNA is TGTGCCACCAGCCGCGAAAGGGGGGCCTACGAGCAGTACTTC.

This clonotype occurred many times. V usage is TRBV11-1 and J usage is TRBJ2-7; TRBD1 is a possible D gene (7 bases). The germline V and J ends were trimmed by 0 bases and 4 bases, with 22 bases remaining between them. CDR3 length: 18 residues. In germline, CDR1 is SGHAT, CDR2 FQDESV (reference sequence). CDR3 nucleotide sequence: TGTGCCAGCAGCTTAGCAGGGGGCGCTTCGGGAGTCGGTTACGAGCAGTACTTC. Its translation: CASSLAGGASGVGYEQYF.

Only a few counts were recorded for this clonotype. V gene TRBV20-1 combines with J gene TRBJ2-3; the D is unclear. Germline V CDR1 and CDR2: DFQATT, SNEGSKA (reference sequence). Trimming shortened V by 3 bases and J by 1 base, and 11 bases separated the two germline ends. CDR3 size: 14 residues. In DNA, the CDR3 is TGCAGTGCTAGTGAACCCAGCCGCACAGATACGCAGTATTTT. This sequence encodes CSASEPSRTDTQYF.